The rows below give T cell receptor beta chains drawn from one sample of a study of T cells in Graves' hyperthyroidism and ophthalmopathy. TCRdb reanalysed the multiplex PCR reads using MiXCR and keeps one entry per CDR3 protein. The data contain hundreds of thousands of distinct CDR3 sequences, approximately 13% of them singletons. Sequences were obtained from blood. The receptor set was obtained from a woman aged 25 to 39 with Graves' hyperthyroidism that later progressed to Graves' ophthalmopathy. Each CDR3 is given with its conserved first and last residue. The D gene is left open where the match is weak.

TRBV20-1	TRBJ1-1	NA	CSAGGSATEAFF
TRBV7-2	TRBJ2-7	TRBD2	CASSPWTSGSGEQYF
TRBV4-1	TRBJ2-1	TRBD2	CASSPGISGRYNEQFF
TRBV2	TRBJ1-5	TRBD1	CASSLQGAQHF
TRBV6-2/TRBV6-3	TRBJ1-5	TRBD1	CASRKMDRGSGQPQHF
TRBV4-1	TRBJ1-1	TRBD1	CASSQRVGTGVPTEAFF
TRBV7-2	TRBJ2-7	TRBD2	CASSSGLADSYEQYF
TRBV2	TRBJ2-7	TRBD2	CASRGTSGSSYEQYF
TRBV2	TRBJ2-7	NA	CASSESAYEQYF
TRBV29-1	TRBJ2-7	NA	CSVEDGREWDEQYF